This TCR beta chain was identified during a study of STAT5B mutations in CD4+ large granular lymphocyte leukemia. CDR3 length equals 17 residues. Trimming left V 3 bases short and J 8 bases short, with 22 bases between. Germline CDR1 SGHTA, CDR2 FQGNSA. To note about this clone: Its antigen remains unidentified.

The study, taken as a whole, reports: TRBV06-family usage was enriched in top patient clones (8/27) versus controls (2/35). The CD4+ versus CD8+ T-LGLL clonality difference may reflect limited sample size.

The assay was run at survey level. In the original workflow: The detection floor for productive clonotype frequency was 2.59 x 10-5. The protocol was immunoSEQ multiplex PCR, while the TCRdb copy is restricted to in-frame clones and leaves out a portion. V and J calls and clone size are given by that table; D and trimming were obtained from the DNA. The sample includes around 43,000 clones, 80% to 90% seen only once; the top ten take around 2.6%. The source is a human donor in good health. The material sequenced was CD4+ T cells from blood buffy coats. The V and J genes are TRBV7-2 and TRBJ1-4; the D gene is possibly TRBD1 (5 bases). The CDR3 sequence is CASSFGDSVTRGEKLFF. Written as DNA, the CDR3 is TGTGCCAGCAGCTTTGGTGACAGCGTTACTCGGGGAGAAAAACTGTTTTTT.